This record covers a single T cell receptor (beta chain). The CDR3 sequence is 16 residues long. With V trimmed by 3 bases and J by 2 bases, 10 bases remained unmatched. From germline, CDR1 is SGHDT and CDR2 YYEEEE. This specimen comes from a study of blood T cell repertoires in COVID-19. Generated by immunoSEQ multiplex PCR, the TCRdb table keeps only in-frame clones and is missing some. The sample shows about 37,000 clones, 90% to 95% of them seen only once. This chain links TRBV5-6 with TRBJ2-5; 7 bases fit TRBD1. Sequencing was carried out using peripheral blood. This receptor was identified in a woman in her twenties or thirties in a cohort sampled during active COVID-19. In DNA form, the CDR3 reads TGTGCCAGCAGCTCCATCTTAAGGACAGGACAAGAGACCCAGTACTTC. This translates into CASSSILRTGQETQYF.